Listed below are T cell receptor beta chains from one sample, sequenced in a study of identical twins. In TCRdb, the 5' RACE reads were re-called with MiXCR into one record per CDR3 protein. This sample has 250,000 or so distinct CDR3 sequences; 7.5% occur once, and the top ten carry roughly 5.4%. The same sample was also used in a study of yellow fever vaccine responses in identical twins.

Material: CD8+ T cells sorted from blood. These receptors were obtained from a woman aged 18-29 years in good health. Each CDR3 is given with its conserved first and last residue. D genes are given only for firm matches. Clone size is shown for a subset of rows, as once, few, many or a class of expanded clone.

CDR3 protein | CDR3 DNA | J gene | D gene | V gene | clone size
CASSDPGGRLTGELFF | TGTGCCAGCAGCGATCCGGGGGGGCGTCTCACCGGGGAGCTGTTTTTT | TRBJ2-2 | TRBD2 | TRBV9 | few
CASSSRQGAWKTQYF | TGTGCCAGCAGTTCTAGACAGGGGGCGTGGAAGACCCAGTACTTC | TRBJ2-5 | TRBD1 | TRBV6-5 | NA
CASSGVREQYF | TGTGCCAGCAGTGGAGTTAGAGAGCAGTACTTC | TRBJ2-7 | NA | TRBV28 | few
CATWPRGNTEAFF | TGTGCCACCTGGCCGAGGGGAAACACTGAAGCTTTCTTT | TRBJ1-1 | NA | TRBV6-1 | many
CSARTGERSQETQYF | TGCAGTGCTAGGACAGGGGAAAGGTCGCAAGAGACCCAGTACTTC | TRBJ2-5 | TRBD1 | TRBV20-1 | few
CASSHHTGTQRPQYF | TGCGCCAGCAGCCATCACACAGGGACTCAAAGGCCCCAGTACTTC | TRBJ2-5 | NA | TRBV4-1 | few
CASRMEVNTGELFF | TGTGCCAGCAGGATGGAAGTGAACACCGGGGAGCTGTTTTTT | TRBJ2-2 | NA | TRBV12-3/TRBV12-4 | many
CASSPTGGAEGYTF | TGTGCCAGCAGCCCGACAGGGGGCGCAGAGGGCTACACCTTC | TRBJ1-2 | TRBD1 | TRBV7-9 | few
CASSFWTGGRNTEAFF | TGTGCCAGCAGCTTCTGGACAGGGGGCAGGAACACTGAAGCTTTCTTT | TRBJ1-1 | TRBD1 | TRBV11-1 | many
CASSLKGRAPINQPQHF | TGTGCCAGCAGTTTAAAGGGGAGGGCTCCGATCAATCAGCCCCAGCATTTT | TRBJ1-5 | NA | TRBV12-3/TRBV12-4 | NA
CASSLSVSLTTDTQYF | TGTGCCAGCAGTTTATCTGTCAGCCTGACCACAGATACGCAGTATTTT | TRBJ2-3 | NA | TRBV12-3/TRBV12-4 | NA
CASSYTRALFSHDRNTIYF | TGTGCCAGCAGTTACACCCGGGCCCTGTTTTCCCACGACCGAAACACCATATATTTT | TRBJ1-3 | NA | TRBV6-5 | few
CASSWGGLAGPPFLTDTQYF | TGTGCCAGCAGCTGGGGAGGGCTAGCGGGACCGCCATTCCTCACAGATACGCAGTATTTT | TRBJ2-3 | TRBD2 | TRBV7-8 | many
CASSQGSGGASTGELFF | TGCGCCAGCAGCCAAGGTTCCGGGGGCGCTTCCACCGGGGAGCTGTTTTTT | TRBJ2-2 | NA | TRBV4-1 | many
CASSRARGRTGELFF | TGTGCCAGCAGCCGGGCCCGCGGGAGGACCGGGGAGCTGTTTTTT | TRBJ2-2 | TRBD2 | TRBV5-8 | many
CASSDSFSSEGGNEQFF | TGTGCCAGCAGTGACTCGTTCTCTAGCGAGGGGGGAAATGAGCAGTTCTTC | TRBJ2-1 | NA | TRBV6-4 | few
CSVVGVGGYEQFF | TGCAGCGTTGTGGGGGTGGGGGGCTATGAGCAGTTCTTC | TRBJ2-1 | NA | TRBV29-1 | few
CASSLAPGGHAGGYTF | TGTGCCAGCAGCTTGGCCCCAGGTGGCCATGCGGGAGGCTACACCTTC | TRBJ1-2 | NA | TRBV5-5 | few
CASSVQDGIYEQYF | TGTGCCAGCAGCGTACAGGACGGGATCTACGAGCAGTACTTC | TRBJ2-7 | NA | TRBV9 | NA
CATSDRGGTYQETQYF | TGTGCCACCAGTGACCGCGGGGGGACGTACCAAGAGACCCAGTACTTC | TRBJ2-5 | TRBD2 | TRBV24-1 | few
CATSRDRRLYEDTQYF | TGTGCCACCAGCAGAGATAGAAGGTTGTACGAAGATACGCAGTATTTT | TRBJ2-3 | NA | TRBV15 | many
CASSFLPISYNEQFF | TGTGCCAGCAGTTTTCTCCCTATCTCCTACAATGAGCAGTTCTTC | TRBJ2-1 | NA | TRBV12-3/TRBV12-4 | many
CASRSGQGGYNEQFF | TGTGCCAGCAGATCGGGACAAGGGGGGTACAATGAGCAGTTCTTC | TRBJ2-1 | NA | TRBV5-6 | NA
CASRRDFNTEAFF | TGTGCCAGCAGGCGGGACTTTAACACTGAAGCTTTCTTT | TRBJ1-1 | NA | TRBV12-3/TRBV12-4 | many
CASSSRLAGGPSSANEQFF | TGTGCCAGCAGCTCCCGACTAGCGGGAGGGCCGTCGTCGGCCAATGAGCAGTTCTTC | TRBJ2-1 | TRBD2 | TRBV11-1 | NA
CASSQKQDPYEQYF | TGTGCCAGCAGCCAGAAACAGGACCCCTACGAGCAGTACTTC | TRBJ2-7 | NA | TRBV7-9 | NA
CASSEKAPDSPLHF | TGTGCCAGCAGTGAAAAGGCTCCAGATTCACCCCTCCACTTT | TRBJ1-6 | NA | TRBV6-1 | NA
CASSTLAGSTDTQYF | TGTGCCAGCAGCACCTTAGCGGGAAGCACAGATACGCAGTATTTT | TRBJ2-3 | TRBD2 | TRBV9 | few
CASSNQATRQIQTYEQYF | TGTGCCAGCAGCAACCAGGCTACGAGACAGATACAAACCTACGAGCAGTACTTC | TRBJ2-7 | NA | TRBV21-1 | many
CASLPWTSGPKANEQFF | TGTGCCAGCCTCCCGTGGACTAGCGGACCAAAAGCTAATGAGCAGTTCTTC | TRBJ2-1 | TRBD2 | TRBV2 | NA
CASSFWTGDTEAFF | TGTGCCAGCAGCTTTTGGACAGGGGACACTGAAGCTTTCTTT | TRBJ1-1 | TRBD1 | TRBV7-6 | few
CAISESVTAYGYTF | TGTGCCATCAGTGAGTCAGTGACAGCCTATGGCTACACCTTC | TRBJ1-2 | NA | TRBV10-3 | few
CASSGVWGGGGVYEQYF | TGCGCCAGCAGCGGGGTGTGGGGTGGCGGAGGAGTATACGAGCAGTACTTC | TRBJ2-7 | NA | TRBV4-1 | few
CASSPPTGLAGGWDIQYF | TGTGCCAGCAGCCCCCCAACGGGACTAGCGGGAGGTTGGGACATTCAGTACTTC | TRBJ2-4 | TRBD2 | TRBV11-2 | NA
CASSPSGQGLEQYF | TGTGCCAGCAGCCCGTCGGGACAGGGGCTTGAGCAGTACTTC | TRBJ2-7 | TRBD1 | TRBV5-4 | few
CASSLSWGLADTEAFF | TGCGCCAGCAGTCTATCGTGGGGACTCGCGGACACTGAAGCTTTCTTT | TRBJ1-1 | NA | TRBV4-1 | NA
CASSLVTSGSYEQYF | TGTGCCAGCAGCTTGGTGACTAGCGGGAGCTACGAGCAGTACTTC | TRBJ2-7 | TRBD2 | TRBV5-5 | few
CAISETSGTSYNEQFF | TGTGCCATCAGTGAGACTAGCGGGACCTCCTACAATGAGCAGTTCTTC | TRBJ2-1 | TRBD2 | TRBV10-3 | few
CASSLSATVYGYTF | TGTGCCAGCAGTTTATCAGCGACAGTTTATGGCTACACCTTC | TRBJ1-2 | NA | TRBV27 | few
CASSFSVNTEAFF | TGTGCCAGCAGCTTTTCAGTGAACACTGAAGCTTTCTTT | TRBJ1-1 | NA | TRBV13 | many
CASTDVRGRNTGELFF | TGTGCCAGCACCGATGTCCGAGGCAGAAACACCGGGGAGCTGTTTTTT | TRBJ2-2 | NA | TRBV2 | NA
CSVELAGTSWPDTQYF | TGCAGCGTTGAGTTAGCGGGGACCTCTTGGCCAGATACGCAGTATTTT | TRBJ2-3 | TRBD2 | TRBV29-1 | many
CASSNLAGGLDTQYF | TGTGCCAGCAGTAACCTAGCGGGAGGATTAGATACGCAGTATTTT | TRBJ2-3 | TRBD2 | TRBV28 | few
CASSPTGLKEQYF | TGCGCCAGCAGCCCCACTGGACTAAAGGAGCAGTACTTC | TRBJ2-7 | NA | TRBV4-1 | many
CAITLGAGQTGELFF | TGTGCCATCACCCTCGGGGCAGGGCAAACCGGGGAGCTGTTTTTT | TRBJ2-2 | NA | TRBV28 | many
CASSPGRGLADAQYF | TGTGCCAGCAGCCCCGGCAGGGGTCTCGCGGATGCGCAGTATTTT | TRBJ2-3 | NA | TRBV3-1 | NA
CATTLLAGLTYNEQFF | TGTGCCACCACTCTACTAGCGGGCCTAACCTACAATGAGCAGTTCTTC | TRBJ2-1 | TRBD2 | TRBV28 | many
CASSLSGSTTDTQYF | TGTGCCAGCAGCCTTAGCGGGAGTACGACAGATACGCAGTATTTT | TRBJ2-3 | TRBD2 | TRBV9 | many
CASSNQREGWDTQYF | TGTGCCAGCAGCAACCAAAGGGAGGGTTGGGATACGCAGTATTTT | TRBJ2-3 | TRBD2 | TRBV7-9 | NA
CASSQSWRAWGNQPQHF | TGTGCCAGCAGCCAATCTTGGCGGGCTTGGGGCAATCAGCCCCAGCATTTT | TRBJ1-5 | NA | TRBV16 | few
CAAFPGGKGYQPQHF | TGTGCCGCGTTCCCTGGGGGGAAGGGCTATCAGCCCCAGCATTTT | TRBJ1-5 | NA | TRBV24-1 | many
CASSLMTGGADTQYF | TGTGCCAGCAGCTTAATGACGGGGGGAGCAGATACGCAGTATTTT | TRBJ2-3 | TRBD2 | TRBV7-9 | NA
CASSNGLADIQYF | TGTGCCAGCAGTAACGGGCTCGCAGACATTCAGTACTTC | TRBJ2-4 | NA | TRBV27 | few
CASCFGTGGMGYQETQYF | TGTGCCAGCTGTTTTGGGACAGGCGGTATGGGGTATCAAGAGACCCAGTACTTC | TRBJ2-5 | TRBD1 | TRBV12-3/TRBV12-4 | NA
CASSSTRLAYNEQFF | TGTGCCAGCAGTTCAACTAGGCTTGCCTACAATGAGCAGTTCTTC | TRBJ2-1 | NA | TRBV6-5 | NA